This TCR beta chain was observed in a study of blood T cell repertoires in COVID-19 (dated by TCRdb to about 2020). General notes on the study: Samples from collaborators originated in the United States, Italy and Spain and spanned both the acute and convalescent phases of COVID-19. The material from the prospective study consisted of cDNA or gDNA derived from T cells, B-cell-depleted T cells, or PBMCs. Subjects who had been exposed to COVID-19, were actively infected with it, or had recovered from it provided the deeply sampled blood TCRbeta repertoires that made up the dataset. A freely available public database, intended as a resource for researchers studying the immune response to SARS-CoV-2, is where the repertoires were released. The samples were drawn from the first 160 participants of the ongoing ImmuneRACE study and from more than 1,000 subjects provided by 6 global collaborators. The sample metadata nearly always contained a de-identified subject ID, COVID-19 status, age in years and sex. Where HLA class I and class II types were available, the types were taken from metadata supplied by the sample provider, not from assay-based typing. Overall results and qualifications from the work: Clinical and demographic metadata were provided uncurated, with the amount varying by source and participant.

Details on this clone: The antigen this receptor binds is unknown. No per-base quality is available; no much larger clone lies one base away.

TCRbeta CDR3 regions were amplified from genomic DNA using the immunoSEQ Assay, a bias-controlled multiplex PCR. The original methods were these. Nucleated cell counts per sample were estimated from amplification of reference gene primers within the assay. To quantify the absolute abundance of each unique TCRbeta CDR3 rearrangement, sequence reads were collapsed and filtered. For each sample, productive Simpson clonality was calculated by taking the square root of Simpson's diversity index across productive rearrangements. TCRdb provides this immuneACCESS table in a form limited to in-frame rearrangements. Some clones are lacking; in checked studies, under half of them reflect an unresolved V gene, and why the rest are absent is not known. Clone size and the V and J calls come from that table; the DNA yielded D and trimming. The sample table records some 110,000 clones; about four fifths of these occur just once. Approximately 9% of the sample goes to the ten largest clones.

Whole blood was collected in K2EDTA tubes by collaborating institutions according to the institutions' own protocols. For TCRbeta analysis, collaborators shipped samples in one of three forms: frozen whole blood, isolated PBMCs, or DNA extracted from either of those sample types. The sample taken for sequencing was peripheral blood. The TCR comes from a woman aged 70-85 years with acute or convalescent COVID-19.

CDR3 reads: CASSDGTSGNTDTQYF. The DNA sequence follows: TGTGCCAGCAGTGACGGGACTAGCGGGAACACAGATACGCAGTATTTT. The sequence joins TRBV6-2 or TRBV6-3 to TRBJ2-3; 13 nucleotides in the junction match TRBD2. The CDR3 spans 16 residues, from the cysteine through the phenylalanine. The retained sequence is limited to the CDR3, 48 bases, with the frame set at the first base. CDR1 and CDR2 (MNHEY, SVGEGT) derive from the germline V gene. Relative to germline, V is missing 5 bases and J is missing 2 bases, with 4 bases of the junction outside any gene match.